This T cell receptor (beta chain) was observed in a study of brain T cells in children with intractable seizures. Study-wide findings and caveats: Pre- and post-surgery blood differed in depth, so pre-surgery absences may be undersampling.

Profiling relied on immunoSEQ multiplex PCR, and the TCRdb table lists in-frame clones only, not all of them. Of about 340,000 clones in the sample, about 93% were seen once. Stated time point: blood from clinic visit 5 months post-surgery; TSC patient then seizure free. The sequenced cases were selected for having the highest brain T cell transcript signatures. Pre-surgery treatment included at least one anti-epileptic drug. Comments on this clone: Its matching antigen is unknown.

V gave up 3 bases and J gave up 5 bases, with 13 bases separating them. The germline gives CDR1 SGHAT, CDR2 FQNNGV. The CDR3 runs 14 residues. The TCR was taken from a boy in the first two years of life with tuberous sclerosis and intractable seizures. Sequenced here: peripheral blood, sampled roughly 5 months after surgery. This chain links TRBV11-2 with TRBJ2-5, with a possible D match to TRBD2 (6 bases). The DNA for the CDR3 is TGTGCCAGCAGCTTGACTAGGTCAATTGAGACCCAGTACTTC. Encoded protein: CASSLTRSIETQYF.